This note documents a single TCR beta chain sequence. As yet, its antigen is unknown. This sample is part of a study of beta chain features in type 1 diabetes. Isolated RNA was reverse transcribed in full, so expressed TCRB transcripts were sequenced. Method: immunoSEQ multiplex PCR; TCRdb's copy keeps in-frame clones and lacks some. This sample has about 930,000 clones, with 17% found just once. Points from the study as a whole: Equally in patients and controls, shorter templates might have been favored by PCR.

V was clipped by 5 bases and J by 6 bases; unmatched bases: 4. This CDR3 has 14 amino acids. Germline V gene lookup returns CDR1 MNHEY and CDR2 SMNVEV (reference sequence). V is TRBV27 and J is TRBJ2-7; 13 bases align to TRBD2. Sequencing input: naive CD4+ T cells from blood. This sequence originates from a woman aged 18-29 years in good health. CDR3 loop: CASSRGLAGIEQYF. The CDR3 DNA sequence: TGTGCCAGCAGTCGGGGACTAGCGGGAATCGAGCAGTACTTC.